The 17 T cell receptor beta chains below were found in one sample sequenced in a study of OX40 agonist ivuxolimab in advanced cancers. Only in-frame clones appear in the TCRdb table, and some are missing; sequencing was by immunoSEQ multiplex PCR. The repertoire holds more than 70,000 clones, 89% seen once, with about an eighth in the top ten. The sample here was CD4+ or CD8+ T cells sorted from blood, taken in a trial of the OX40 agonist ivuxolimab. These receptors were collected from an adult with an advanced solid tumor such as melanoma, head and neck, liver or kidney cancer.

The gene calls are TRBV10-3 and TRBJ1-5; TRBD1 matches 11 bases. Per the germline V gene, CDR1 is ENHRY and CDR2 is SYGVKD. CDR3 size: 14 residues. J gave up 7 bases and V 10 bases, and 9 bases lay outside the gene matches. CDR3 region: CATSGTGGEQPQHF. The CDR3 coding sequence is TGTGCCACCTCCGGGACAGGGGGAGAGCAGCCCCAGCATTTT.

This clone has just a few counts. The chain carries TRBV7-9 and TRBJ1-1, with no clear D. V was cut by 2 bases and J by 1 base, with 5 bases left in between. Germline CDR1 and CDR2: SEHNR and FQNEAQ (reference sequence). This CDR3 region has 13 residues. CDR3 in DNA: TGTGCCAGCAGCTTATTGGCGAACACTGAAGCTTTCTTT. Encoded protein: CASSLLANTEAFF.

This clone was picked up one time. The CDR3 bases are TGTGCCAGCAGCTATAAATTGGAGTGGTATGGCTACACCTTC. Translation gives CASSYKLEWYGYTF. This chain uses TRBV5-8 with TRBJ1-2; D call uncertain. This CDR3 has 14 residues. The germline CDR1 and CDR2 sequences are SGHTS and YDEGEE. The V end lost 3 bases, the J end lost 5 bases, and 14 bases lay between the germline ends.

J is TRBJ1-3 and V is TRBV28, with TRBD1 matching over 8 bases. This CDR3 contains 16 residues. Germline lookup yields CDR1 MDHEN and CDR2 SYDVKM. After removal of 2 bases from V and 4 bases from J, the junction contained 7 bases not matched to a gene. In nucleotides, the CDR3 is TGTGCCAGCAGTTTAGTGGCAGGGGGCTACGGAAACACCATATATTTT. Translation: CASSLVAGGYGNTIYF.

The V and J genes are TRBV25-1 and TRBJ2-7; 7 bases agree with TRBD1. After removal of 2 bases from V and 2 bases from J, the junction contained 6 bases not matched to a gene. This CDR3 is built from 15 residues. Germline CDR1 reads MGHDK; CDR2 reads SYGVNS. CDR3 residues: CASSEKGQLPYEQYF. For the CDR3, the DNA is TGTGCCAGCAGTGAAAAGGGACAGCTCCCCTACGAGCAGTACTTC.

This clone was seen a single time. The J gene is TRBJ1-1, the V gene TRBV25-1; D gene uncertain. This CDR3 contains 12 residues. CDR1 is MGHDK and CDR2 is SYGVNS in the germline V gene. The V and J ends lost 1 base and 2 bases respectively, with 2 bases between them. The chain's CDR3 is CASSEFNTEAFF. The DNA of the CDR3 is TGTGCCAGCAGTGAATTTAACACTGAAGCTTTCTTT.

The V call is TRBV14, the J call TRBJ2-7; no clear D gene. This CDR3 is built from 17 residues. The V gene's germline CDR1 is SGHDN and CDR2 FVKESK. V was clipped by 4 bases and J by 0 bases, with 19 bases between them. The CDR3 DNA reads TGTGCCAGCAGCCGAGCACGGAGATCGATTGCCTCCTACGAGCAGTACTTC. The encoded protein is CASSRARRSIASYEQYF. The entire variable domain, with the rest obtained from reference TRBV14 and TRBJ2-7, is as follows: EAGVTQFPSHSVIEKGQTVTLRCDPISGHDNLYWYRRVMGKEIKFLLHFVKESKQDESGMPNNRFLAERTGGTYSTLKVQPAELEDSGVYFCASSRARRSIASYEQYFGPGTRLTVT.

This chain links TRBV4-2 with TRBJ2-7; 7 bases align to TRBD1. Germline V gene sequence: CDR1 LGHNA, CDR2 YNFKEQ. V was pared by 4 bases and J by 3 bases, with 6 bases of the junction left unmatched. The CDR3 has 14 amino acids. Written as DNA, the CDR3 is TGTGCCAGCAGCCCGCCGACAGGGAGCTACGAGCAGTACTTC. This sequence encodes CASSPPTGSYEQYF.

The chain uses TRBV5-4 and TRBJ1-2; 7 bases line up with TRBD1. The V gene's germline CDR1 is SGHNT and CDR2 YYREEE (reference sequence). V was clipped by 5 bases and J by 4 bases; unmatched bases: 5. CDR3 length equals 13 residues. The CDR3 reads CASRTGNAYGYTF. The CDR3 nucleotides read TGTGCCAGCAGGACAGGGAATGCCTATGGCTACACCTTC.

The chain is built from TRBV6-1 and TRBJ2-7; D gene ambiguous. The CDR3 is made up of 14 amino acids. Germline CDR1 and CDR2: MNHNS and SASEGT. Between the trimmed V and J ends, which lost 1 base and 2 bases, there was a span of 9 bases. Here the CDR3 reads CASSEGFTTYEQYF. The CDR3 coding sequence is TGTGCCAGCAGTGAAGGATTTACAACCTACGAGCAGTACTTC.

This chain joins TRBV2 and TRBJ2-2, with 9 bases matching TRBD1. CDR1 is SNHLY and CDR2 is FYNNEI in the germline V gene. This CDR3 comprises 15 residues. V was pared by 5 bases and J by 1 base, with 2 bases of the junction left unmatched. CDR3 sequence (DNA): TGTGCCAGCAGTTGGGGACAGGGGAACACCGGGGAGCTGTTTTTT. It is translated as CASSWGQGNTGELFF.

CDR3 amino acids: CASRVYEQYF. The CDR3 DNA follows: TGTGCCAGCAGGGTCTACGAGCAGTACTTC. The chain links TRBV2 to TRBJ2-7; D remains unclear. Germline-derived CDR1 and CDR2 are SNHLY and FYNNEI. The CDR3 is 10 residues long. Trimming stripped 6 bases from V and 3 bases from J, with 3 bases between.

This chain connects TRBV19 to TRBJ2-2; D might be TRBD2 (6 bases). V shed 3 bases and J shed 4 bases, with 12 bases lying between them. Germline CDR1 reads LNHDA; CDR2 reads SQIVND (reference sequence). There are 15 residues in the CDR3. Here the CDR3 reads CASSMTLGGTGELFF. The CDR3 coding sequence is TGTGCCAGTAGTATGACGCTCGGGGGCACCGGGGAGCTGTTTTTT.

This chain links TRBV7-2 with TRBJ2-3; D is ambiguous. The CDR3 contains 15 residues. In germline, CDR1 is SGHTA, CDR2 FQGNSA. V was clipped by 2 bases and J by 2 bases, with 11 bases between them. The DNA for the CDR3 is TGTGCCAGCAGCTTAATGGGCGGCCCCACAGATACGCAGTATTTT. Residues: CASSLMGGPTDTQYF. Full variable domain (remainder filled in from reference TRBV7-2 and TRBJ2-3): GAGVSQSPSNKVTEKGKDVELRCDPISGHTALYWYRQSLGQGLEFLIYFQGNSAPDKSGLPSDRFSAERTGGSVSTLTIQRTQQEDSAVYLCASSLMGGPTDTQYFGPGTRLTVL.

This clone was seen once. J is TRBJ2-2 and V is TRBV9; 9 nucleotides match TRBD2. CDR3 length equals 15 residues. Germline CDR1 is SGDLS and CDR2 is YYNGEE. Trimming removed 4 bases from V and 7 bases from J; junction bases left unmatched: 8. The chain's CDR3 is CASSLAGPQGGELFF. The CDR3, as DNA: TGTGCCAGCAGCCTAGCGGGACCCCAGGGCGGGGAGCTGTTTTTT.

The rearrangement links TRBV19 to TRBJ2-7; the D is unclear. Trimming took 6 bases from V and 4 from J, leaving 13 bases between them. The germline V gene has CDR1 LNHDA and CDR2 SQIVND (reference sequence). The CDR3 totals 13 residues. CDR3 protein: CASSLSLVYEQYF. As DNA, the CDR3 is TGTGCCAGTAGCCTATCCTTGGTTTACGAGCAGTACTTC.

The J gene is TRBJ2-5, the V gene TRBV29-1, with 10 bases fitting TRBD1. Judging by the DNA end, TRBJ2-7 fits better; the J call may be wrong. Germline CDR1 SQVTM, CDR2 ANQGSEA. The CDR3 runs 14 residues. CDR3 sequence (DNA): TGCAGCGTTAAAAGGGGGACAGGGGCATACGAGCAGTACTTC. Amino acid sequence: CSVKRGTGAYEQYF.